This T cell receptor beta chain was profiled in a study of blood T cell repertoires in COVID-19. Looking at the study overall: COVID-19 samples, acute and convalescent, were from the United States, Italy and Spain.

Original methodology: Reference gene primer amplification yielded estimated nucleated cell counts. Clones were sequenced by immunoSEQ multiplex PCR, and TCRdb holds only the in-frame ones, with some missing. The DNA was the basis for D and trimming; V, J and clone size are from that table. The sample has about 98,000 clones; 82% are singletons. The ends lost 3 bases at V and 7 bases at J; junction bases unmatched: 9. The germline V gene encodes CDR1 MNHNS and CDR2 SASEGT. CDR3 length: 17 residues. The rearrangement joins TRBV6-1 to TRBJ1-6; 10 bases fit TRBD1. Source material: peripheral blood. This receptor was identified in a man older than 75 with acute or convalescent COVID-19. For the CDR3, the DNA is TGTGCCAGCAGTGACCCCCGGGACAGGGGCAAGAATTCACCCCTCCACTTT. Encoded protein: CASSDPRDRGKNSPLHF.